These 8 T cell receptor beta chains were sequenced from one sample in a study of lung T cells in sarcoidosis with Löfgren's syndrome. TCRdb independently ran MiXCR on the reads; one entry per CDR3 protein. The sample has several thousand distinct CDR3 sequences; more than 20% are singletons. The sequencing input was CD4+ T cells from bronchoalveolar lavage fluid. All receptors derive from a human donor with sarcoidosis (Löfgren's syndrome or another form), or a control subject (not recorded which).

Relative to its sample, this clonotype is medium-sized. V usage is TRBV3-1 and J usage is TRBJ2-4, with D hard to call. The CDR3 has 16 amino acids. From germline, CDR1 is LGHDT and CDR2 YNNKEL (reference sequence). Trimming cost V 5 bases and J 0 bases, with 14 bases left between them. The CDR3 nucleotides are TGTGCCAGCAGCGAAAGAGCAACTCTAGCCAAAAACATTCAGTACTTC. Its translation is CASSERATLAKNIQYF.

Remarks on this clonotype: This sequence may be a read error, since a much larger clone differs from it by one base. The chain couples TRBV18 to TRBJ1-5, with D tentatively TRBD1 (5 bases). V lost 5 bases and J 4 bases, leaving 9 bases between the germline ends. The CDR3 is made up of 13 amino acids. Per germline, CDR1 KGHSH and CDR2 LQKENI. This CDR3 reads CASSGDVNQPQHF. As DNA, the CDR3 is TGTGCCAGCTCAGGGGACGTAAATCAGCCCCAGCATTTT.

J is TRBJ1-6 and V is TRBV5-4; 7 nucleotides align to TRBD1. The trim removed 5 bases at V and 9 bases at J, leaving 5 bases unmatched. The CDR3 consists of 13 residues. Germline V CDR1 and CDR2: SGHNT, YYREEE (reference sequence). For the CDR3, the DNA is TGTGCCAGCAGTGGGACAGATGCTTCACCCCTCCACTTT. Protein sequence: CASSGTDASPLHF.

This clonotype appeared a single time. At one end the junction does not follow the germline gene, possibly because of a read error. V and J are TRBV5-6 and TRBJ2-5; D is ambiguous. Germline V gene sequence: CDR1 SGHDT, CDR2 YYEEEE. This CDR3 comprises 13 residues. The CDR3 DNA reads TGTGCCAGAAGCTCGACGGGTCAAGAGACCCAGTACTTC. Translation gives CARSSTGQETQYF.

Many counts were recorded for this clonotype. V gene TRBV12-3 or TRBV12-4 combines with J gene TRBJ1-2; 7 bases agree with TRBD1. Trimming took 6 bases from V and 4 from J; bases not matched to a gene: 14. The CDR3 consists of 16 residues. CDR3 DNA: TGTGCCAGCAGAAAAACCGGGACAGCAGCAATCTATGGCTACACCTTC. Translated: CASRKTGTAAIYGYTF.

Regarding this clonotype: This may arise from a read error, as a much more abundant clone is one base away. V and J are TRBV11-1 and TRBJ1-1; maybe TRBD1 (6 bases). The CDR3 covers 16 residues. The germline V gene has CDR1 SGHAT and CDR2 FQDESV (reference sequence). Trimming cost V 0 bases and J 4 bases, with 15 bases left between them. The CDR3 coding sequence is TGTGCCAGCAGCTTAGCGGGCTATGGACAGAGCACTGAAGCTTTCTTT. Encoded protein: CASSLAGYGQSTEAFF.

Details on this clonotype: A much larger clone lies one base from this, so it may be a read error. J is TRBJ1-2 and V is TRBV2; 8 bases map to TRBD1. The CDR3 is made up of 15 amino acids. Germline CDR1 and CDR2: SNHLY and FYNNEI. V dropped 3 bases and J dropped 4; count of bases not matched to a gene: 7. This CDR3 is CASSDPGGEGYGYTF. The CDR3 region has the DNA TGTGCCAGCAGTGACCCAGGGGGCGAGGGCTATGGCTACACCTTC.

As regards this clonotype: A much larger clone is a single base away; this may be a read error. In DNA, the CDR3 is TGCAGTGCTTCGGGACTAGCGGGCTACGAGCAGTACTTC. Its protein product is CSASGLAGYEQYF. This rearrangement joins TRBV20-1 to TRBJ2-7; 12 bases are shared with TRBD2. The germline CDR1 and CDR2 sequences are DFQATT and SNEGSKA (reference sequence). This CDR3 has 13 amino acids. After removal of 5 bases from V and 3 bases from J, the junction contained 2 bases not matched to a gene.